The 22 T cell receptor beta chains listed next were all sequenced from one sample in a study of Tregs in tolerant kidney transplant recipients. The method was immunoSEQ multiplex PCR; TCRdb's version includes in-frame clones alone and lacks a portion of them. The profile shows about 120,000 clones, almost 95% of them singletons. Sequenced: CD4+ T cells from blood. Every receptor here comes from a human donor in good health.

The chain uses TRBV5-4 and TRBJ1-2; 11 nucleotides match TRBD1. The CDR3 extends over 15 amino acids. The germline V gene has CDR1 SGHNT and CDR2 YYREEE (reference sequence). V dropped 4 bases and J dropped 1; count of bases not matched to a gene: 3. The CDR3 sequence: CASSGQGAVNYGYTF. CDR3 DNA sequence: TGTGCCAGCAGCGGACAGGGGGCCGTTAACTATGGCTACACCTTC.

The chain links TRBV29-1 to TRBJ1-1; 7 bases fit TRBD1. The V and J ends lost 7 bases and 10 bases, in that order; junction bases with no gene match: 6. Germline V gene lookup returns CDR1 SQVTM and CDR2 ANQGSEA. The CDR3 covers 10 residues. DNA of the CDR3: TGCAGCGGCGGGGACAGAGGAGCTTTCTTT. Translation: CSGGDRGAFF.

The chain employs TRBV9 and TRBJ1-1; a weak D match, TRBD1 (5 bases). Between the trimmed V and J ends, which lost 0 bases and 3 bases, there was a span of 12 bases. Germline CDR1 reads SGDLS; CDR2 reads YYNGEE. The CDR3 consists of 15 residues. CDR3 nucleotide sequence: TGTGCCAGCAGCGTAGGTTGGGGGGTTGACACTGAAGCTTTCTTT. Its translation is CASSVGWGVDTEAFF. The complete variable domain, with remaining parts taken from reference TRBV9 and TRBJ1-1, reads DSGVTQTPKHLITATGQRVTLRCSPRSGDLSVYWYQQSLDQGLQFLIQYYNGEERAKGNILERFSAQQFPDLHSELNLSSLELGDSALYFCASSVGWGVDTEAFFGQGTRLTVV.

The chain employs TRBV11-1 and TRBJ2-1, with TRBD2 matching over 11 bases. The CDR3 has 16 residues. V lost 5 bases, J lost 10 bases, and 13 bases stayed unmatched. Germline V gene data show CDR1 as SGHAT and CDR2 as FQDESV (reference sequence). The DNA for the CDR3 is TGTGCCAGCAGCCCCCTGCTAGCGGGAGGCGGTGGGGAGCAGTTCTTC. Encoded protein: CASSPLLAGGGGEQFF.

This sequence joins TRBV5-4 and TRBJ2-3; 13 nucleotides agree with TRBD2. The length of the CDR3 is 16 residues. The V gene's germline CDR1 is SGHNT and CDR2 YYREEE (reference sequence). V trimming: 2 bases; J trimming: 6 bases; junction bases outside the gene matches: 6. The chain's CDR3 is CASSLPGLAGADTQYF. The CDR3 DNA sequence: TGTGCCAGCAGCTTACCTGGACTAGCGGGAGCCGATACGCAGTATTTT.

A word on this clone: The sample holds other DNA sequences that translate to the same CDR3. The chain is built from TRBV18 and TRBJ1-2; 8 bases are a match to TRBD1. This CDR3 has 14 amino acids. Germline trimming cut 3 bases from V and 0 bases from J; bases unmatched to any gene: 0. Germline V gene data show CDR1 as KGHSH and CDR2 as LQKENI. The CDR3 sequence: CASSPGQANYGYTF. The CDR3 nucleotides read TGTGCCAGCTCACCGGGACAGGCTAACTATGGCTACACCTTC. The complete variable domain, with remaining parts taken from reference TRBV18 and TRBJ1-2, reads NAGVMQNPRHLVRRRGQEARLRCSPMKGHSHVYWYRQLPEEGLKFMVYLQKENIIDESGMPKERFSAEFPKEGPSILRIQQVVRGDSAAYFCASSPGQANYGYTFGSGTRLTVV.

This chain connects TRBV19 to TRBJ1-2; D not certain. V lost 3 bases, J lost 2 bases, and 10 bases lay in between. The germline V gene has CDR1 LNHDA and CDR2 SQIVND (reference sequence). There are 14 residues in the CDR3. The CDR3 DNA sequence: TGTGCCAGTAGTATTAATCCGAGAAACTATGGCTACACCTTC. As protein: CASSINPRNYGYTF.

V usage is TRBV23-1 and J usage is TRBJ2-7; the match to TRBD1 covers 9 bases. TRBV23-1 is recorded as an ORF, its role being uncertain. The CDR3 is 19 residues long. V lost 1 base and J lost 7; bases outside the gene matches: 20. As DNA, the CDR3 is TGCGCCAGCAGTCAATTGGGGGGGGACCGGGACAGGGCTCGGGGTGAGCAGTACTTC. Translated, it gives CASSQLGGDRDRARGEQYF.

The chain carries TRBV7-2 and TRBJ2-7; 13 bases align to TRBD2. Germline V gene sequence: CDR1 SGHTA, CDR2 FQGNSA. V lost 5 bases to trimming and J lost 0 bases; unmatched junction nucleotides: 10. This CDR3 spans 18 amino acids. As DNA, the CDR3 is TGTGCCAGCAGCCCGGGACTAGCGGGAAGAATGAACTCCTACGAGCAGTACTTC. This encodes CASSPGLAGRMNSYEQYF.

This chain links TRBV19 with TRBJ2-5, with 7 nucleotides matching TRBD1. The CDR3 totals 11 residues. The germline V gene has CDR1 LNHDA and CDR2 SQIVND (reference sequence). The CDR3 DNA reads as TGTGCTACAGGGGCTGGCGAGACCCAGTACTTC. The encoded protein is CATGAGETQYF.

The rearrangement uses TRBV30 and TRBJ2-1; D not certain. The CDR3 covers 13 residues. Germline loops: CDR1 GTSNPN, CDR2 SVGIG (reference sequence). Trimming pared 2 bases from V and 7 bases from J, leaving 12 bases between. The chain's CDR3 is CAWSFPNSNEQFF. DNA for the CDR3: TGTGCCTGGAGTTTCCCTAATTCTAATGAGCAGTTCTTC.

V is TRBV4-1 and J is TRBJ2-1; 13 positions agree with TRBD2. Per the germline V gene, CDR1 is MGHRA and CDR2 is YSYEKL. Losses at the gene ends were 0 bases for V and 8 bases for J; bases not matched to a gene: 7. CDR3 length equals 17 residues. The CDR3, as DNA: TGCGCCAGCAGCCAAGATAGAACTAGCGGGGGGGCAGATGAGCAGTTCTTC. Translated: CASSQDRTSGGADEQFF.

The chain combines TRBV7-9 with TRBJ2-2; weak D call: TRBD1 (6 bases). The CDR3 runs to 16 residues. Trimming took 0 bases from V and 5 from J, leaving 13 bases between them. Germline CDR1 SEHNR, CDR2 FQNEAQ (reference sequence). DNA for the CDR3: TGTGCCAGCAGCTTAGCGCAGGGGCCCGGGACCGGGGAGCTGTTTTTT. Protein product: CASSLAQGPGTGELFF.

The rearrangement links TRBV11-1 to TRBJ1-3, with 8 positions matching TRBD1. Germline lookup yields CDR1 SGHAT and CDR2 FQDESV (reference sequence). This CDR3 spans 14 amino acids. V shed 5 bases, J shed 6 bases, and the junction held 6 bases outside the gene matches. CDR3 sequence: CASSPPTGANTIYF. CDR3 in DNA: TGTGCCAGCAGCCCGCCGACAGGGGCAAACACCATATATTTT.

The CDR3 coding sequence is TGTGCCAGCAGCTTGGTGGGGGATACGCAGTATTTT. It specifies CASSLVGDTQYF. The chain employs TRBV5-5 and TRBJ2-3; D is undetermined. The germline V gene encodes CDR1 SGHKS and CDR2 YYEKEE (reference sequence). The CDR3 loop spans 12 amino acids. V was trimmed by 0 bases and J by 6 bases, leaving 5 bases between them.

CDR3 sequence reads: CASSPPPEWYEKLFF. Here the CDR3 DNA reads TGTGCCAGCTCACCACCTCCCGAGTGGTATGAAAAACTGTTTTTT. The chain has TRBV18 and TRBJ1-4; no clear D gene. This CDR3 is 15 amino acids long. With 0 bases removed from V and 6 bases from J, the gap between germline ends came to 11 bases. Germline CDR1 KGHSH, CDR2 LQKENI.

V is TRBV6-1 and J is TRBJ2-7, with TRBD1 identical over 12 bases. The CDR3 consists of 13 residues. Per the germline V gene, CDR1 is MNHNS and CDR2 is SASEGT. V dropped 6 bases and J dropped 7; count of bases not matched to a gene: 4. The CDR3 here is CASSGDRGLEQYF. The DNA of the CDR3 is TGTGCCAGCAGCGGGGACAGGGGGCTTGAGCAGTACTTC.

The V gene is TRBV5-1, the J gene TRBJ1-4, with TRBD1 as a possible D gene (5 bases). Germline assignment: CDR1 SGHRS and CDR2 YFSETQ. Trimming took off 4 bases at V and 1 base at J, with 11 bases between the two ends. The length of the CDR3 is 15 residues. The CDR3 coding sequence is TGCGCCAGCAGCGTAAACCAGGGAACTAATGAAAAACTGTTTTTT. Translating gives CASSVNQGTNEKLFF. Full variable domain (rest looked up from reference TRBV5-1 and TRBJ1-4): KAGVTQTPRYLIKTRGQQVTLSCSPISGHRSVSWYQQTPGQGLQFLFEYFSETQRNKGNFPGRFSGRQFSNSRSEMNVSTLELGDSALYLCASSVNQGTNEKLFFGSGTQLSVL.

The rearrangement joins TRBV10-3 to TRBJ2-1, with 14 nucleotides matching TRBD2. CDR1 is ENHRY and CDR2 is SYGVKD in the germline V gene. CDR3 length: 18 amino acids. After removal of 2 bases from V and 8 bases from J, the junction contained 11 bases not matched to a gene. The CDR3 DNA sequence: TGTGCCATCAGTGAGGCCAGACTAGCGGGGGGGCCCAGGGATGAGCAGTTCTTC. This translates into CAISEARLAGGPRDEQFF.

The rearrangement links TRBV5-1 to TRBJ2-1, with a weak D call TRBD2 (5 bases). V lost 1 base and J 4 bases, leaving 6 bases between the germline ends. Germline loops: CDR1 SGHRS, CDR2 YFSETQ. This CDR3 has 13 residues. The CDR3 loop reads CASSLRGYNEQFF. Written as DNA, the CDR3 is TGCGCCAGCAGCTTGAGAGGGTACAATGAGCAGTTCTTC. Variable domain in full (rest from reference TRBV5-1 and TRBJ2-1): KAGVTQTPRYLIKTRGQQVTLSCSPISGHRSVSWYQQTPGQGLQFLFEYFSETQRNKGNFPGRFSGRQFSNSRSEMNVSTLELGDSALYLCASSLRGYNEQFFGPGTRLTVL.

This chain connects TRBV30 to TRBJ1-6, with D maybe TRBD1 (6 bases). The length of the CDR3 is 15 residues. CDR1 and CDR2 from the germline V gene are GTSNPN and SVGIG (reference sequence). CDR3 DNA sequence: TGTGCGCAGATGGGGGAAGGCAGGGGCAAATTCACCCTCCACTTT. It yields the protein CAQMGEGRGKFTLHF.

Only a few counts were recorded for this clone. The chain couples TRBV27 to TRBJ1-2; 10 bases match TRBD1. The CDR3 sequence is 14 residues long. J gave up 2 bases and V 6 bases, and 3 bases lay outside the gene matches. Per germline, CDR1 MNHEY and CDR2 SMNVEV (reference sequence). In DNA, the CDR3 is TGTGCCAGCAGGACAGGGGGCGCAAACTATGGCTACACCTTC. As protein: CASRTGGANYGYTF.